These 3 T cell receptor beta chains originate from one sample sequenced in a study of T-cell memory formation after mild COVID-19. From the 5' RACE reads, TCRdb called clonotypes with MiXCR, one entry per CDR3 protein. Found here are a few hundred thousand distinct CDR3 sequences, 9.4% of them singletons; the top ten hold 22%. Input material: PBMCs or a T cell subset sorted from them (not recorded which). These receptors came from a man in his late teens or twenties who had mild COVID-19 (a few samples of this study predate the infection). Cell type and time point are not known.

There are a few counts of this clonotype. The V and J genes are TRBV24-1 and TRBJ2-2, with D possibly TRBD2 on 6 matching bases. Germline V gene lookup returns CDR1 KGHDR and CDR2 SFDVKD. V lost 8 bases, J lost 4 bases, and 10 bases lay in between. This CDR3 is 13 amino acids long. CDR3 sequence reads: CATTDYSTGELFF. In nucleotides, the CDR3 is TGTGCCACCACGGACTACTCCACCGGGGAGCTGTTTTTT.

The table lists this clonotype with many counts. As DNA, the CDR3 is TGCGCCAGCAGCTGGAGGTACTACCAAGAGACCCAGTACTTC. It translates to CASSWRYYQETQYF. The V and J genes are TRBV5-1 and TRBJ2-5; perhaps TRBD2 as D (5 bases). Trimming left V 3 bases short and J 0 bases short, with 9 bases between. The CDR3 length is 14 residues. Germline V CDR1 and CDR2: SGHRS, YFSETQ. The whole variable domain, filled in from reference TRBV5-1 and TRBJ2-5, reads KAGVTQTPRYLIKTRGQQVTLSCSPISGHRSVSWYQQTPGQGLQFLFEYFSETQRNKGNFPGRFSGRQFSNSRSEMNVSTLELGDSALYLCASSWRYYQETQYFGPGTRLLVL.

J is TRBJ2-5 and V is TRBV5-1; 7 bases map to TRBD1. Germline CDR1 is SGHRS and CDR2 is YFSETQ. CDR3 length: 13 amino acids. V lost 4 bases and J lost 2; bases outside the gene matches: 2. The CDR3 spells CASSIQGQETQYF. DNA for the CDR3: TGCGCCAGCAGCATACAGGGGCAAGAGACCCAGTACTTC. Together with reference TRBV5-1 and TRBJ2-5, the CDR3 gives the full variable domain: KAGVTQTPRYLIKTRGQQVTLSCSPISGHRSVSWYQQTPGQGLQFLFEYFSETQRNKGNFPGRFSGRQFSNSRSEMNVSTLELGDSALYLCASSIQGQETQYFGPGTRLLVL.